Listed below are T cell receptor beta chains from one sample, sequenced in a study of T-cell memory formation after mild COVID-19. One entry per CDR3 protein, called by TCRdb with MiXCR from the 5' RACE reads. The table has a few hundred thousand distinct CDR3 sequences, roughly a fifth seen once. Sequencing was done on a sample of PBMCs or a T cell subset sorted from them (not recorded which). Source of these receptors: a young man who had mild COVID-19 (a few samples of this study predate the infection). Cell type and time point are not known. CDR3s include the opening cysteine and the closing phenylalanine or tryptophan. The D gene is left open where the match is weak. Clone sizes are given selectively: once, few, many, or a class where the clone is expanded.

-	TRBV10-3	-	TRBJ2-3	CAISESQNPDTQYF	TGTGCCATCAGTGAGTCACAGAACCCCGATACGCAGTATTTT
-	TRBV7-2	-	TRBJ1-2	CASSSERRHGYTF	TGTGCCAGCAGCTCGGAGCGGAGACATGGCTACACCTTC
few	TRBV24-1	TRBD1	TRBJ1-1	CATSVQGGTEAFF	TGTGCCACCAGTGTCCAGGGGGGGACTGAAGCTTTCTTT
few	TRBV20-1	-	TRBJ2-5	CSASLGQAQETQYF	TGCAGTGCTAGTCTGGGTCAGGCGCAAGAGACCCAGTACTTC
-	TRBV7-3	-	TRBJ1-1	CASSLTQATEALF	TGTGCCAGCAGCTTAACCCAGGCGACTGAAGCTCTCTTT
many	TRBV7-2	-	TRBJ1-1	CASSLGAHGTEAFF	TGTGCCAGCAGCTTAGGGGCGCATGGCACTGAAGCTTTCTTT
few	TRBV10-3	-	TRBJ2-1	CAISVGGRLDNEQFF	TGTGCCATCAGTGTTGGGGGACGCCTCGACAATGAGCAGTTCTTC
-	TRBV29-1	-	TRBJ1-1	CSVDGHLNEAEAFF	TGCAGCGTTGACGGACACCTGAACGAAGCTGAAGCTTTCTTT
few	TRBV9	-	TRBJ2-6	CASSDPKGEISGANVLTF	TGTGCCAGCAGCGATCCCAAGGGCGAGATCTCTGGGGCCAACGTCCTGACTTTC
-	TRBV19	TRBD2	TRBJ2-1	CASSTRAGTSYNEQFF	TGTGCCAGTAGTACCCGAGCGGGGACCTCCTACAATGAGCAGTTCTTC
many	TRBV7-2	TRBD2	TRBJ2-3	CASSLRRGRVDTQYF	TGTGCCAGCAGCTTAAGGCGGGGGAGGGTAGATACGCAGTATTTT
many	TRBV7-8	-	TRBJ2-1	CASSLAGSYNEQFF	TGTGCCAGCAGCTTAGCAGGCTCCTACAATGAGCAGTTCTTC
-	TRBV2	TRBD1	TRBJ2-1	CACRDRGYNEQFF	TGTGCCTGCCGGGACAGGGGATACAATGAGCAGTTCTTC
-	TRBV5-1	TRBD2	TRBJ2-5	CASSLESGEETQYF	TGCGCCAGCAGCTTGGAGAGCGGGGAAGAGACCCAGTACTTC
-	TRBV4-2	TRBD2	TRBJ2-1	CASSQDWRGGPEQFF	TGTGCCAGCAGCCAAGATTGGCGGGGGGGCCCTGAGCAGTTCTTC
few	TRBV6-2/TRBV6-3	-	TRBJ2-1	CASRSGNEQFF	TGTGCCAGCAGGTCGGGGAATGAGCAGTTCTTC
few	TRBV12-3/TRBV12-4	TRBD1	TRBJ2-3	CASSVTGDHTDTQYF	TGTGCCAGCAGTGTCACAGGGGACCACACAGATACGCAGTATTTT
few	TRBV6-2/TRBV6-3	TRBD2	TRBJ2-1	CASGASGHNEQFF	TGTGCCAGCGGGGCTAGCGGACACAATGAGCAGTTCTTC
few	TRBV5-5	TRBD1	TRBJ2-7	CASSLGTGFYEQYF	TGTGCCAGCAGCTTGGGGACAGGGTTCTACGAGCAGTACTTC
few	TRBV6-5	TRBD1	TRBJ2-3	CASRSGQADTQYF	TGTGCCAGCAGATCCGGACAGGCAGATACGCAGTATTTT
-	TRBV9	TRBD1	TRBJ2-3	CASSVIAGQGTDTQYF	TGTGCCAGCAGCGTAATAGCTGGACAGGGCACAGATACGCAGTATTTT
few	TRBV28	TRBD2	TRBJ2-4	CASSTTGTSETNIQYF	TGTGCCAGCAGCACCACCGGGACTAGCGAAACCAACATTCAGTACTTC
-	TRBV20-1	TRBD1	TRBJ1-4	CSASRQGSGKLFF	TGCAGTGCTAGCAGACAGGGGTCGGGAAAACTGTTTTTT
-	TRBV6-2/TRBV6-3	-	TRBJ1-5	CASSYGGFYSNQPQHF	TGTGCCAGCAGTTACGGAGGGTTTTATAGCAATCAGCCCCAGCATTTT
few	TRBV5-1	-	TRBJ1-1	CASSPQGSSTEAFF	TGCGCCAGCAGCCCGCAGGGTAGCAGCACTGAAGCTTTCTTT
-	TRBV7-6	-	TRBJ1-3	CASSPSGAISGNTIYF	TGTGCCAGCAGCCCATCCGGGGCCATCTCTGGAAACACCATATATTTT
-	TRBV4-3	-	TRBJ2-1	CASSQEPSSYNEQFF	TGCGCCAGCAGCCAAGAACCAAGCTCCTACAATGAGCAGTTCTTC
-	TRBV9	-	TRBJ2-2	CASSVESGTGELFF	TGTGCCAGCAGCGTAGAATCGGGCACCGGGGAGCTGTTTTTT
-	TRBV7-2	TRBD1	TRBJ2-7	CASSSYRGEQYF	TGTGCCAGCAGCTCGTACAGGGGCGAGCAGTACTTC
few	TRBV7-9	-	TRBJ1-1	CASSFHRDGYFLF	TGTGCCAGCAGCTTCCACCGGGACGGATACTTTCTCTTT
-	TRBV20-1	-	TRBJ1-2	CSARDGGGTGGYTF	TGCAGTGCTAGAGATGGGGGGGGCACAGGCGGCTACACCTTC
-	TRBV12-3/TRBV12-4	TRBD1	TRBJ1-4	CATEKGQGYEKLFF	TGTGCCACTGAAAAGGGACAGGGATATGAAAAACTGTTTTTT
few	TRBV23-1	TRBD1	TRBJ1-4	CASSQEQGAANNEKLFF	TGCGCCAGCAGTCAAGAACAGGGGGCGGCAAATAATGAAAAACTGTTTTTT
-	TRBV7-3	TRBD2	TRBJ2-7	CASSHHTSADEQYF	TGTGCCAGCAGCCACCACACTAGCGCGGACGAGCAGTACTTC
-	TRBV29-1	-	TRBJ1-3	CSALWSGNTIYF	TGCAGCGCTCTGTGGTCTGGAAACACCATATATTTT
-	TRBV9	TRBD1	TRBJ2-7	CASSAGTGVQYF	TGTGCCAGCAGCGCCGGGACAGGGGTCCAGTACTTC
few	TRBV5-1	-	TRBJ2-3	CASSLAQTSTDTQYF	TGCGCCAGCAGCTTGGCCCAAACAAGCACAGATACGCAGTATTTT
few	TRBV6-2/TRBV6-3	-	TRBJ2-2	CASSTLGRDAGSGELFF	TGTGCCAGCAGTACCCTGGGCCGGGACGCAGGTTCCGGGGAGCTGTTTTTT
-	TRBV9	-	TRBJ2-3	CASSVDAVTDTQYF	TGTGCCAGCAGCGTAGACGCAGTCACAGATACGCAGTATTTT
few	TRBV6-5	TRBD2	TRBJ2-2	CASSYGGGTGELFF	TGTGCCAGCAGTTACGGGGGGGGCACCGGGGAGCTGTTTTTT
-	TRBV7-7	-	TRBJ1-1	CASSLAAPGMNTEAFF	TGTGCTAGCAGCTTAGCGGCCCCGGGTATGAACACTGAAGCTTTCTTT
-	TRBV5-8	TRBD1	TRBJ2-3	CASSLRAGGADTQYF	TGTGCCAGCAGCTTGAGGGCAGGGGGCGCAGATACGCAGTATTTT
few	TRBV5-6	-	TRBJ2-1	CASSLEVGDEQFF	TGTGCCAGCAGCTTGGAGGTCGGCGATGAGCAGTTCTTC
-	TRBV6-5	-	TRBJ2-1	CASSGRGVRGEQFF	TGTGCCAGCAGCGGCCGGGGTGTTCGGGGGGAGCAGTTCTTC
few	TRBV12-5	-	TRBJ1-1	CASGLIPRPGIGTEAFF	TGTGCTAGTGGCCTCATCCCCCGCCCGGGGATTGGAACTGAAGCTTTCTTT